This T cell receptor beta chain was observed in a study of OX40 agonist ivuxolimab in advanced cancers. At the level of the whole study: Ivuxolimab was an agonistic, fully human IgG2 monoclonal antibody directed against OX40 (CD134), a costimulatory receptor. The paper reports the monotherapy dose-escalation portion (N of about 51 patients) of the phase I ivuxolimab trial. Intravenous ivuxolimab was administered to patients every 2 weeks at six dose levels: 0.01, 0.1, 0.3, 1.5, 3 and 10 mg/kg. Of the 50 to 55 patients in dose escalation, about 20 had hepatocellular carcinoma, about 15 had melanoma, 9 had renal cell carcinoma and 9 had head and neck cancer. A male proportion of 70% to 90% and a mean age of 60 years, ranging from 23 to 79, were recorded for the dose-escalation cohort. Three dose-escalation patients achieved partial responses, one with hepatocellular carcinoma and two with cutaneous melanoma. Peripheral TCRbeta sequencing was intended to test whether TCR sequence diversity was altered and clonal T-cell expansion was caused by ivuxolimab. Patients were allowed to have had prior anti-PD-1, anti-PD-L1 or anti-CTLA-4 therapy, and 40% of the dose-escalation patients had previously received checkpoint inhibitors.

For sequencing of the TCRbeta CDR3 region, genomic DNA was extracted from the sorted cells. The immunoSEQ Assay was used for sequencing of TCRbeta CDR3 regions. Entries here come from immuneACCESS through TCRdb and include only in-frame sequences with V and J called. Some clones fail to appear in such tables; in the studies checked, an unresolved V gene covers under half of the shortfall, and the cause of the remainder is unknown. This sample is represented by roughly 100,000 clones; roughly 95% of them were singletons. The top ten hold 2% of the sample. As for this clone: It lacks a known antigen. No clone much larger than this one lies a single base away; base qualities are absent.

The trial excluded patients who had a history of autoimmune disease or were on systemic immunosuppression. Peripheral blood for TCR sequencing was drawn from every dose cohort at baseline, at cycle 4 day 1 and at cycle 7 day 1. The samples were taken from a phase I, first-in-human, multicenter, open-label dose-escalation trial of ivuxolimab. Adults with locally advanced or metastatic head and neck squamous cell, hepatocellular, melanoma or renal cell carcinoma were enrolled in the trial. CD4+ and CD8+ T cells were sorted separately from peripheral blood before TCR sequencing. The CDR3 runs 21 amino acids, cysteine and phenylalanine included. Solely the CDR3 DNA is kept, with 63 bases framed from the first base. V and J are trimmed by 2 bases and 1 base, and the gene matches miss 12 bases of the junction. Per the germline V gene (reference sequence), LNHNV is the CDR1 and YYDKDF is the CDR2. Summary of the overall study and its limitations: At doses from 0.1 to 3.0 mg/kg, clonal expansion was seen in both CD4+ and CD8+ blood T cells between baseline and week 6. In the 0.1-3.0 mg/kg groups, partial responders were among the patients with the lowest normalized peripheral clonal expansion, particularly in CD8+ T cells. Low levels of normalized T-cell clonal expansion were also seen in some patients who did not respond. Antigen specificity was not determined for the clonally expanded peripheral T cells. After ivuxolimab, CD8+ T cells had more expanded clones than CD4+ T cells on average.

The starting material was CD4+ or CD8+ T cells sorted from blood, obtained in a trial of the OX40 agonist ivuxolimab. The V and J genes are TRBV15 and TRBJ2-3; 16 central bases correspond to TRBD2. The receptor's source is an adult with an advanced solid tumor such as melanoma, head and neck, liver or kidney cancer. The DNA sequence is TGTGCCACCAGCAGATTCCCCGGTGGGACTAGCGGGGGGGCGGGCACAGATACGCAGTATTTT. This is translated as CATSRFPGGTSGGAGTDTQYF.